These T cell receptor beta chains were read from a single sample in a study of T cell responses to AZD1222 COVID-19 vaccine. Sequencing used immunoSEQ multiplex PCR; TCRdb keeps in-frame clones, though not all of them. This table holds about 120,000 clones, under 90% found once. The sample in question was peripheral blood, obtained on day 0 of AZD1222 vaccination. The receptors were gathered from an adult in good health. The CDR3 runs from the conserved cysteine through the conserved F or W. A D gene is named only where the DNA matches it firmly. Size is omitted from some rows. Given values are once, few, many or a class for expanded clones.

d_gene | j_gene | v_gene | abundance | CDR3aa | CDR3nt
. | TRBJ1-2 | TRBV10-2 | . | CASSWTTYGYTF | TGCGCCAGCAGTTGGACAACCTATGGCTACACCTTC
TRBD1 | TRBJ2-2 | TRBV6-1 | . | CASSAQTGRPGTGELFF | TGTGCCAGCAGTGCGCAGACAGGGAGACCGGGGACCGGGGAGCTGTTTTTT
. | TRBJ1-1 | TRBV18 | once | CASSPFASSGGTEAFF | TGTGCCAGCTCACCATTTGCCTCCTCGGGGGGAACTGAAGCTTTCTTT
TRBD1 | TRBJ1-2 | TRBV6-5 | . | CASRTGGGGGGYTF | TGTGCCAGCAGGACAGGGGGCGGTGGAGGTGGCTACACCTTC
TRBD1 | TRBJ2-3 | TRBV19 | . | CASSIEDRGQDTQYF | TGTGCCAGTAGTATAGAGGACAGGGGGCAAGATACGCAGTATTTT
TRBD1 | TRBJ2-7 | TRBV18 | . | CASSPPGTGVYEQYF | TGTGCCAGCTCACCCCCCGGGACAGGGGTTTACGAGCAGTACTTC
. | TRBJ1-1 | TRBV7-9 | . | CASSSPAGGGNTEAFF | TGTGCCAGCAGCTCACCAGCGGGAGGAGGGAACACTGAAGCTTTCTTT
TRBD1 | TRBJ2-1 | TRBV28 | . | CASRNRGSYNEQFF | TGTGCCAGCAGAAACAGGGGGTCCTACAATGAGCAGTTCTTC
. | TRBJ1-2 | TRBV28 | . | CASSLNGAGNYGYTF | TGTGCCAGCAGTTTGAACGGGGCTGGGAACTATGGCTACACCTTC
TRBD2 | TRBJ2-5 | TRBV4-1 | . | CASSLHRGGRQETQYF | TGCGCCAGCAGCCTTCATCGCGGGGGGCGCCAAGAGACCCAGTACTTC
TRBD1 | TRBJ2-7 | TRBV27 | . | CASSFRQGEFYEQYF | TGTGCCAGCAGTTTCCGACAGGGGGAATTCTACGAGCAGTACTTC
. | TRBJ2-7 | TRBV6-5 | . | CASSPGRLSYEQYF | TGTGCCAGCAGCCCGGGACGGCTCTCCTACGAGCAGTACTTC
TRBD1 | TRBJ1-5 | TRBV28 | once | CASSSGQGHQPQHF | TGTGCCAGCAGTTCAGGACAGGGCCATCAGCCCCAGCATTTT
. | TRBJ1-1 | TRBV29-1 | . | CSVVGQPMNTEAFF | TGCAGCGTAGTCGGACAGCCAATGAACACTGAAGCTTTCTTT
. | TRBJ2-5 | TRBV18 | . | CASSPTRGETQYF | TGTGCCAGCTCACCGACTAGAGGGGAGACCCAGTACTTC
. | TRBJ1-5 | TRBV10-2 | once | CASRASLYQPQHF | TGCGCCAGCAGGGCGTCCCTTTATCAGCCCCAGCATTTT
. | TRBJ2-3 | TRBV28 | . | CASSWAGAGGTDTQYF | TGTGCCAGCAGTTGGGCTGGGGCAGGGGGGACAGATACGCAGTATTTT
. | TRBJ1-4 | TRBV5-6 | . | CASSLRGAPGSSNEKLFF | TGTGCCAGCAGCCTAAGGGGGGCCCCGGGGTCGTCTAATGAAAAACTGTTTTTT
. | TRBJ2-6 | TRBV19 | . | CASSVRKSSGANVLTF | TGTGCCAGTAGTGTAAGAAAGAGCTCTGGGGCCAACGTCCTGACTTTC
TRBD1 | TRBJ1-5 | TRBV28 | once | CASSPEDRVQPQHF | TGTGCCAGCAGTCCCGAGGACAGGGTTCAGCCCCAGCATTTT
TRBD1 | TRBJ2-2 | TRBV14 | . | CASSLIQGAHTGELFF | TGTGCCAGCAGCCTAATACAGGGGGCGCACACCGGGGAGCTGTTTTTT
TRBD1 | TRBJ1-4 | TRBV30 | . | CAWSVSGGWANEKLFF | TGTGCCTGGAGTGTTTCAGGGGGATGGGCTAATGAAAAACTGTTTTTT
. | TRBJ1-1 | TRBV28 | . | CASSPQGVIKNTEAFF | TGTGCCAGCAGCCCCCAAGGGGTCATAAAGAACACTGAAGCTTTCTTT
. | TRBJ2-7 | TRBV11-3 | few | CASSLSLRADATYEQYF | TGTGCCAGCAGCTTATCCCTCCGGGCGGACGCTACCTACGAGCAGTACTTC
. | TRBJ1-2 | TRBV7-9 | . | CASSFGGREDYGYTF | TGTGCCAGCAGCTTTGGGGGTAGGGAGGACTATGGCTACACCTTC
. | TRBJ1-1 | TRBV9 | . | CASSQRGNTEAFF | TGTGCCAGCAGCCAAAGGGGAAACACTGAAGCTTTCTTT